The table lists the clone carrying this T cell receptor (beta chain) with a count of one. This entry is derived from a study of blood T cells in healthy people across ages. Isolating PBMCs gave at least 6 million of these cells per sample. It was with a sample-barcoded 5' primer and a J-beta primer mix that a second PCR of about 6 to 12 cycles was run. Every sample gave at least 2.5 million paired-end reads containing CDR3. A single record per CDR3 protein comes from TCRdb applying MiXCR to the 5' RACE reads. The sample lists around 1.1 million distinct CDR3 sequences; 30% to 40% were seen once. This TCR was recovered from a young man in good health. Sequencing used blood.

As DNA, the CDR3 is TGCAGTGCTAGATCGACAGGGAACTATAGCTGCACCTTC. This encodes CSARSTGNYSCTF. J is TRBJ1-2 and V is TRBV20-1; TRBD1 agrees at 7 bases. This CDR3 contains 13 residues. Germline assignment: CDR1 DFQATT and CDR2 SNEGSKA (reference sequence). V was pared by 2 bases and J by 13 bases, with 13 bases of the junction left unmatched.